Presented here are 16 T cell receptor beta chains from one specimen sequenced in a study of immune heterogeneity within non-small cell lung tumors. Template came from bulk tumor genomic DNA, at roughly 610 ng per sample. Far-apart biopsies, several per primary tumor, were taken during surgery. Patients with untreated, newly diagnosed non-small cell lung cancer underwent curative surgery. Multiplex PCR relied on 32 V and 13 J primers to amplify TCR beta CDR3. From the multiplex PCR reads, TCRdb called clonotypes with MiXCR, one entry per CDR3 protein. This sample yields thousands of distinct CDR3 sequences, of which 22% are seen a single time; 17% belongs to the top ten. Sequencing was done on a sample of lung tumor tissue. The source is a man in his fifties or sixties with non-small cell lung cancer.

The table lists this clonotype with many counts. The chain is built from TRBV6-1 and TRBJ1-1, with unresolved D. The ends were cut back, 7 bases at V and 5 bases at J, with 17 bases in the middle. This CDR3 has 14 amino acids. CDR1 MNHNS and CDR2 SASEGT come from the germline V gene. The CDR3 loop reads CASTTSPTDTEAFF. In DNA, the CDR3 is TGTGCCAGCACCACCAGTCCCACGGATACTGAAGCTTTCTTT.

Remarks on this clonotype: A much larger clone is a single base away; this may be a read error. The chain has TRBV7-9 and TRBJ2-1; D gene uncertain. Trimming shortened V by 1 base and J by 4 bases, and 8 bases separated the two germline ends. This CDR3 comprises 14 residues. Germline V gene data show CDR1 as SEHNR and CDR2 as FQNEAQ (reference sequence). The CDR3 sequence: CASSLVGLYNEQFF. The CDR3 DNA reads TGTGCCAGCAGCTTAGTGGGCCTTTACAATGAGCAGTTCTTC.

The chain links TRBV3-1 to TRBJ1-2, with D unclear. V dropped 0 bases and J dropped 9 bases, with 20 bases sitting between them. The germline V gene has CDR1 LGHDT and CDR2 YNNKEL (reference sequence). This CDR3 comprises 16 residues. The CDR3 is CASSQDLHNSSGRYTF. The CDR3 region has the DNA TGTGCCAGCAGCCAAGATCTGCACAACTCAAGCGGTCGCTACACCTTC.

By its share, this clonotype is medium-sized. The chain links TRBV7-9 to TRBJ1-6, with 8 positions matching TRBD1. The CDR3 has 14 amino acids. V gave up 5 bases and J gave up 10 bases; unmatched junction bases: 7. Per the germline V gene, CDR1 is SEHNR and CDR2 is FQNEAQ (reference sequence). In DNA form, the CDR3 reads TGTGCCAGCAGCCGGGGACAGGAGCACTCACCCCTCCACTTT. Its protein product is CASSRGQEHSPLHF.

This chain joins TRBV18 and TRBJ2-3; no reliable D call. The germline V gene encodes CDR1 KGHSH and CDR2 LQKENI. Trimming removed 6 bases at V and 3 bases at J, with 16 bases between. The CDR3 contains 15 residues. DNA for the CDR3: TGTGCCAGCTCGGGGTCGATCCCCGCAACAGATACGCAGTATTTT. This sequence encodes CASSGSIPATDTQYF.

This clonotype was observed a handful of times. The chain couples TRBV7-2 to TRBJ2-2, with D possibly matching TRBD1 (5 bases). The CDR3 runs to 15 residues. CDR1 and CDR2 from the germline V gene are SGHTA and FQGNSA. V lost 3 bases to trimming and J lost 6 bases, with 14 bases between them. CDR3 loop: CASSFSWGRAGELFF. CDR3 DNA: TGTGCCAGCAGCTTTAGTTGGGGCCGGGCCGGGGAGCTGTTTTTT.

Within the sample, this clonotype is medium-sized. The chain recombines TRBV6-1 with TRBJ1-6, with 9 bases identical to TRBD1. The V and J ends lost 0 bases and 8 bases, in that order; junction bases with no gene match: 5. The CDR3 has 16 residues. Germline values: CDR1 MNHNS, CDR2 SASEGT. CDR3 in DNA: TGTGCCAGCAGTGAAGCCAAAGGACAGGGGTATTCACCCCTCCACTTT. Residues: CASSEAKGQGYSPLHF.

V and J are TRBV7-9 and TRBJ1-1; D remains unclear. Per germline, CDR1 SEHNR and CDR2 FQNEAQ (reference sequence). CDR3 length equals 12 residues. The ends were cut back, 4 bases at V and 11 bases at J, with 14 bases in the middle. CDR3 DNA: TGTGCCAGCAGCTGGAATCAAAGTGGGGCTTTCTTT. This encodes CASSWNQSGAFF.

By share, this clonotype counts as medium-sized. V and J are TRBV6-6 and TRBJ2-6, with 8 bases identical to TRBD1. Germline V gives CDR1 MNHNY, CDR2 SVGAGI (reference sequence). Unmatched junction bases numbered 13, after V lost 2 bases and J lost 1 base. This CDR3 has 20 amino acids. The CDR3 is CASSYPEIRGRLSGANVLTF. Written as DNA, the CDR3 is TGTGCCAGCAGTTACCCCGAAATCAGGGGGCGTCTTTCTGGGGCCAACGTCCTGACTTTC.

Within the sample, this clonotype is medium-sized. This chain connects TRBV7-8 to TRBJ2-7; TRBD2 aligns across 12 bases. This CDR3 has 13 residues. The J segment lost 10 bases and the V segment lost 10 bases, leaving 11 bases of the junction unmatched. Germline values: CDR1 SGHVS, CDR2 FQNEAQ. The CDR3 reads CATVEGTSGPQYF. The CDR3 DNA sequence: TGTGCCACGGTGGAGGGGACTAGCGGGCCCCAGTACTTC.

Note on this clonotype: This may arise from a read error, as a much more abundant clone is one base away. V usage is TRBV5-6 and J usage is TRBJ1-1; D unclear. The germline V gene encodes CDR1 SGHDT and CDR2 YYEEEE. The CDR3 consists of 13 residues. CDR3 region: CASSLDWETEDFF. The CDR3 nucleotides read TGTGCCAGCAGCTTGGATTGGGAAACTGAAGATTTCTTT.

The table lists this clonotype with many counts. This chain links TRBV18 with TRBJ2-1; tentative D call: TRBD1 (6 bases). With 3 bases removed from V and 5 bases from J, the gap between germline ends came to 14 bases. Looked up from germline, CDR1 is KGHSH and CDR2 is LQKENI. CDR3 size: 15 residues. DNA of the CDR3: TGTGCCAGCTCACCCACCCGGGACACAAACAATGAGCAGTTCTTC. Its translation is CASSPTRDTNNEQFF.

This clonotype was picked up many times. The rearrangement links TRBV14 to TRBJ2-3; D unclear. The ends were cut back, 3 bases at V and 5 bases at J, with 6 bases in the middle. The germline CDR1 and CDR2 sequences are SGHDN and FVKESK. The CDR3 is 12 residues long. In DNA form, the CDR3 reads TGTGCCAGCAGCCACGGCGAAGATACGCAGTATTTT. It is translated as CASSHGEDTQYF.

The CDR3: CASSLSVGCSEKLFF. The CDR3 region has the DNA TGTGCCAGCAGCTTATCGGTTGGGTGTAGCGAAAAACTGTTTTTT. The genes are TRBV7-2 and TRBJ1-4; unclear D gene. V gave up 2 bases and J gave up 8 bases, with 15 bases separating them. Germline-derived CDR1 and CDR2 are SGHTA and FQGNSA. This CDR3 has 15 amino acids.

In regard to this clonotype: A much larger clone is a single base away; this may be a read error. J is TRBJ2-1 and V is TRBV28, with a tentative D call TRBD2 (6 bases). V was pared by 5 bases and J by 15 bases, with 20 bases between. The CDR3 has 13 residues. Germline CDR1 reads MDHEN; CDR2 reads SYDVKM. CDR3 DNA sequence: TGTGCCAGCAGTCTCCGTCGGAGCGGGCAATCGTTCTTC. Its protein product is CASSLRRSGQSFF.

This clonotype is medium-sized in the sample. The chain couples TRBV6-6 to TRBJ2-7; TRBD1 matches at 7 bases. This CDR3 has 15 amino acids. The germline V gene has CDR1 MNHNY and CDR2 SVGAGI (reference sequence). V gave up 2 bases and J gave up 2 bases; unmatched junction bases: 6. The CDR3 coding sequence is TGTGCCAGCAGTTACACGGGACAGTGGCCCTACGAGCAGTACTTC. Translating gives CASSYTGQWPYEQYF.